Described below is a single T cell receptor beta chain sequence and its context. Participant ages covered roughly 18 to 89 years across 24 US areas. Donors in Cohort 3 who had recovered were those with two negative PCRs, healthcare professional clearance, or resolution of their symptoms. The record originates from a study of blood T cell repertoires in COVID-19. Methods used by the authors: Researchers report that nucleated cell counts were estimated from reference gene primer amplification. The protocol was immunoSEQ multiplex PCR, while the TCRdb copy is restricted to in-frame clones and leaves out a portion. V, J and clone size were drawn from that table, and D and trimming were deduced from the DNA. Here the sample spans about 300,000 clones, just over 85% being singletons. Sequencing was done on a sample of PBMCs or T cells enriched from blood (not recorded which). The sequence was collected from a woman between 18 and 30 years old who had recovered from COVID-19.

CDR3 DNA sequence: TGCGCCAGCAGCCAAGAGACACAACAGGGGGTGGGGGGCTACACCTTC. It specifies CASSQETQQGVGGYTF. This chain connects TRBV4-1 to TRBJ1-2; 8 nucleotides align to TRBD1. J gave up 8 bases and V 0 bases, and 11 bases lay outside the gene matches. The CDR3 runs 16 residues. From germline, CDR1 is MGHRA and CDR2 YSYEKL.